Included here is one TCR beta chain sequence, with context. Its antigen is currently unknown. Produced via immunoSEQ multiplex PCR; TCRdb's table is partial and in-frame only. The sample lists 45,000 to 50,000 clones; less than 90% were seen once. These data come from a study of OX40 agonist ivuxolimab in advanced cancers. Study details: Partial responses were observed in three patients, of whom one had hepatocellular carcinoma and two had cutaneous melanoma.

Study conclusions and caveats: Some of the lowest clonal expansion was seen in partial responders at 0.1-3.0 mg/kg. Specificity for antigen went undetermined in the expanded peripheral T cells. Part of the nonresponder group also had normalized T-cell clonal expansion that was low.

The germline V gene encodes CDR1 SGHDT and CDR2 YYEEEE. The CDR3 spans 15 residues. V lost 4 bases and J 8 bases, leaving 18 bases between the germline ends. The V gene is TRBV5-6, the J gene TRBJ1-4; possibly TRBD1 for D (6 bases). Specimen: CD4+ or CD8+ T cells sorted from blood, collected in a trial of the OX40 agonist ivuxolimab. This clonotype originated in an adult with an advanced solid tumor such as melanoma, head and neck, liver or kidney cancer. CDR3 protein: CASSPTGSLGEKLFF. The DNA for the CDR3 is TGTGCCAGCAGCCCGACAGGAAGCTTGGGAGAAAAACTGTTTTTT.